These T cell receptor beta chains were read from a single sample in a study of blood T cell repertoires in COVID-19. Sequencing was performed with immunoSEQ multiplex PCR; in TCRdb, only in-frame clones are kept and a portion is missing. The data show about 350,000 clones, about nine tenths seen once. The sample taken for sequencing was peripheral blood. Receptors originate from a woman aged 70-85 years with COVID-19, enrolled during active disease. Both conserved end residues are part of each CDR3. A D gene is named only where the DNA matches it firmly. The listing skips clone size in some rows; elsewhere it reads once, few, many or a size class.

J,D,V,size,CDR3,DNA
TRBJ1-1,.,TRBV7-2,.,CASTQSPGGTEAFF,TGTGCCAGCACCCAGTCCCCGGGTGGCACTGAAGCTTTCTTT
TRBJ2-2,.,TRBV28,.,CASSWTSNTGELFF,TGTGCCAGCAGTTGGACTTCGAACACCGGGGAGCTGTTTTTT
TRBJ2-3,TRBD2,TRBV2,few,CASTHPSGGATDTQYF,TGTGCCAGCACTCACCCGAGCGGGGGGGCCACAGATACGCAGTATTTT
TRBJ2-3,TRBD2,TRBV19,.,CASSILPAASGGGTDTQYF,TGTGCCAGTAGTATACTCCCCGCGGCTAGCGGGGGAGGCACAGATACGCAGTATTTT
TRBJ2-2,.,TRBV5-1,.,CASSQDSTGELFF,TGCGCCAGCAGCCAAGACTCCACCGGGGAGCTGTTTTTT
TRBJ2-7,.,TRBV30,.,CAWTRSREVYEQYF,TGTGCCTGGACACGCAGCAGGGAAGTCTACGAGCAGTACTTC
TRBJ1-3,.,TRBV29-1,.,CSVERGTGNTIYF,TGCAGCGTTGAACGGGGGACTGGAAACACCATATATTTT
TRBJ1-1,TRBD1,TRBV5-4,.,CASSSTGVRTEAFF,TGTGCCAGCAGTAGTACAGGGGTGCGCACTGAAGCTTTCTTT
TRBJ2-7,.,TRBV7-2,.,CAAGQGRIYEQYF,TGTGCCGCCGGGCAGGGGAGAATTTACGAGCAGTACTTC
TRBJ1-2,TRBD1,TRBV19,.,CASSTKTGGDYGYTF,TGTGCCAGTAGTACCAAGACAGGGGGCGACTATGGCTACACCTTC
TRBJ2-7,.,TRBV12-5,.,CASGTPESMIEQYF,TGTGCTAGTGGAACCCCCGAGAGCATGATCGAGCAGTACTTC
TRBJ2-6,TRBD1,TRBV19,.,CASSDRVGSGANVLTF,TGTGCCAGTAGTGACAGGGTGGGCTCTGGGGCCAACGTCCTGACTTTC
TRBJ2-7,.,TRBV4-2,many,CASSQERGYEQYF,TGTGCCAGCAGCCAAGAAAGGGGCTACGAGCAGTACTTC
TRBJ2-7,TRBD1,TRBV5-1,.,CASTLRQGGDEQYF,TGCGCCAGCACCCTCCGACAGGGGGGCGACGAGCAGTACTTC
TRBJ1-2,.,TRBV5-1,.,CASSLAVGQVYYGYTF,TGCGCCAGCAGCTTGGCTGTGGGACAAGTTTACTATGGCTACACCTTC
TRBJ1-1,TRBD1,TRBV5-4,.,CASSFPGQMNTEAFF,TGTGCCAGCAGCTTCCCGGGACAGATGAACACTGAAGCTTTCTTT
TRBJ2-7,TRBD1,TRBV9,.,CASSVGGTGKDEQYF,TGTGCCAGCAGCGTAGGAGGGACAGGGAAGGACGAGCAGTACTTC
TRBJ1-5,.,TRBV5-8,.,CASSWGGASNQPQHF,TGTGCCAGCAGCTGGGGGGGGGCCAGCAATCAGCCCCAGCATTTT
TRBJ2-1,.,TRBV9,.,CASSPPGGAYNEQFF,TGTGCCAGCAGCCCCCCCGGGGGAGCCTACAATGAGCAGTTCTTC
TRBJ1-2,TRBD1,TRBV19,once,CAGGQGLGYTF,TGTGCCGGGGGACAGGGCCTTGGCTACACCTTC